Listed below are T cell receptor beta chains from one sample, sequenced in a study of PD-1 blockade in classical Hodgkin lymphoma. Libraries were prepared by immunoSEQ multiplex PCR; TCRdb keeps only in-frame clonotypes and omits some of them. The sample records tens of thousands of clones, about 93% being singletons. The specimen was peripheral blood mononuclear cells (PBMCs), collected at baseline. The receptors derive from a human donor with classical Hodgkin lymphoma. The CDR3 runs from the conserved cysteine through the conserved F or W. Fields, in order: V gene, J gene, clone size, D gene, CDR3 protein, CDR3 DNA. D genes are given only for firm matches. Some rows have no size entry. The others give once, few or many, or a class for an expanded clone.

v_gene: TRBV7-3; j_gene: TRBJ1-1; abundance: NA; d_gene: NA; CDR3aa: CASSRIGQRAFF; CDR3nt: TGTGCCAGCAGTAGGATAGGACAAAGAGCTTTCTTT
v_gene: TRBV10-1; j_gene: TRBJ1-6; abundance: NA; d_gene: NA; CDR3aa: CASNLLIYGSPLHF; CDR3nt: TGCGCCAGCAATCTCTTAATATATGGGTCACCCCTCCACTTT
v_gene: TRBV6-1; j_gene: TRBJ2-1; abundance: NA; d_gene: TRBD2; CDR3aa: CASSEGSGAYNEQFF; CDR3nt: TGTGCCAGCAGTGAAGGTAGCGGGGCCTACAATGAGCAGTTCTTC
v_gene: TRBV27; j_gene: TRBJ2-1; abundance: NA; d_gene: TRBD2; CDR3aa: CASSRAGEGNEQFF; CDR3nt: TGTGCCAGCAGTCGAGCGGGAGAAGGCAATGAGCAGTTCTTC
v_gene: TRBV19; j_gene: TRBJ1-1; abundance: NA; d_gene: TRBD1; CDR3aa: CASRTGQGNTEAFF; CDR3nt: TGTGCCAGTAGAACCGGACAGGGGAACACTGAAGCTTTCTTT
v_gene: TRBV6-1; j_gene: TRBJ2-5; abundance: NA; d_gene: NA; CDR3aa: CASSEARGWETQYF; CDR3nt: TGTGCCAGCAGTGAAGCTAGGGGCTGGGAGACCCAGTACTTC
v_gene: TRBV27; j_gene: TRBJ2-7; abundance: NA; d_gene: TRBD1; CDR3aa: CASGQGYEQYF; CDR3nt: TGTGCCAGCGGACAGGGTTACGAGCAGTACTTC
v_gene: TRBV14; j_gene: TRBJ2-2; abundance: NA; d_gene: TRBD2; CDR3aa: CASSQDSPGTMSTGELFF; CDR3nt: TGTGCCAGCAGCCAAGATTCGCCCGGGACTATGAGTACCGGGGAGCTGTTTTTT
v_gene: TRBV30; j_gene: TRBJ2-2; abundance: NA; d_gene: NA; CDR3aa: CAWRQGGELFF; CDR3nt: TGTGCCTGGAGGCAAGGAGGGGAGCTGTTTTTT
v_gene: TRBV11-2; j_gene: TRBJ1-1; abundance: NA; d_gene: NA; CDR3aa: CASSWMTGMNTEAFF; CDR3nt: TGTGCCAGCAGCTGGATGACAGGAATGAACACTGAAGCTTTCTTT
v_gene: TRBV6-5; j_gene: TRBJ2-7; abundance: NA; d_gene: NA; CDR3aa: CASRSSELTYEQYF; CDR3nt: TGTGCCAGCAGATCTAGCGAGTTAACCTACGAGCAGTACTTC
v_gene: TRBV2; j_gene: TRBJ2-3; abundance: NA; d_gene: TRBD2; CDR3aa: CASSEASGGSTDTQYF; CDR3nt: TGTGCCAGCAGTGAAGCCAGCGGGGGGAGCACAGATACGCAGTATTTT
v_gene: TRBV10-2; j_gene: TRBJ2-2; abundance: NA; d_gene: NA; CDR3aa: CASSEGGTGELFF; CDR3nt: TGCGCCAGCAGTGAGGGGGGGACCGGGGAGCTGTTTTTT
v_gene: TRBV27; j_gene: TRBJ2-7; abundance: NA; d_gene: TRBD2; CDR3aa: CASSSATSRSSYEQYF; CDR3nt: TGTGCCAGCAGTTCCGCGACTAGCAGAAGCTCCTACGAGCAGTACTTC
v_gene: TRBV30; j_gene: TRBJ2-3; abundance: NA; d_gene: TRBD2; CDR3aa: CAWVAGGTDTQYF; CDR3nt: TGTGCCTGGGTAGCGGGAGGCACAGATACGCAGTATTTT
v_gene: TRBV25-1; j_gene: TRBJ1-4; abundance: NA; d_gene: NA; CDR3aa: CASRVGEKLFF; CDR3nt: TGTGCCAGCAGAGTCGGGGAAAAACTGTTTTTT
v_gene: TRBV4-1; j_gene: TRBJ1-6; abundance: few; d_gene: NA; CDR3aa: CASSQDSYNSPLHF; CDR3nt: TGCGCCAGCAGCCAAGACTCCTATAATTCACCCCTCCACTTT
v_gene: TRBV6-6; j_gene: TRBJ2-3; abundance: once; d_gene: TRBD1; CDR3aa: CASSRQGADTQYF; CDR3nt: TGTGCCAGCAGTCGACAGGGGGCGGATACGCAGTATTTT
v_gene: TRBV6-5; j_gene: TRBJ1-3; abundance: NA; d_gene: NA; CDR3aa: CASSYLGRGTGNTIYF; CDR3nt: TGTGCCAGCAGTTACCTTGGCAGGGGAACTGGAAACACCATATATTTT
v_gene: TRBV6-5; j_gene: TRBJ1-2; abundance: NA; d_gene: NA; CDR3aa: CASSYTDRGVNGYTF; CDR3nt: TGTGCCAGCAGTTACACCGACAGAGGGGTTAACGGCTACACCTTC
v_gene: TRBV14; j_gene: TRBJ1-2; abundance: NA; d_gene: NA; CDR3aa: CASSQDSRFNYGYTF; CDR3nt: TGTGCCAGCAGCCAAGATAGCAGGTTTAACTATGGCTACACCTTC
v_gene: TRBV19; j_gene: TRBJ1-2; abundance: NA; d_gene: NA; CDR3aa: CASSPKAGYDYGYTF; CDR3nt: TGTGCCAGTAGTCCCAAGGCCGGGTATGACTATGGCTACACCTTC
v_gene: TRBV7-9; j_gene: TRBJ2-1; abundance: NA; d_gene: NA; CDR3aa: CASSSRQVGYNEQFF; CDR3nt: TGTGCCAGCAGCTCCCGCCAGGTGGGCTACAATGAGCAGTTCTTC
v_gene: TRBV14; j_gene: TRBJ1-1; abundance: once; d_gene: NA; CDR3aa: CASSQIGETEAFF; CDR3nt: TGTGCCAGCAGCCAAATCGGTGAAACTGAAGCTTTCTTT
v_gene: TRBV7-2; j_gene: TRBJ1-4; abundance: NA; d_gene: NA; CDR3aa: CASSLGGKPNEKLFF; CDR3nt: TGTGCCAGCAGCCTAGGGGGAAAGCCTAATGAAAAACTGTTTTTT
v_gene: TRBV7-9; j_gene: TRBJ1-4; abundance: NA; d_gene: NA; CDR3aa: CASSLRGAGEKLFF; CDR3nt: TGTGCCAGCAGCTTACGTGGGGCAGGTGAAAAACTGTTTTTT
v_gene: TRBV27; j_gene: TRBJ1-5; abundance: NA; d_gene: NA; CDR3aa: CASSLLNRVGPQHF; CDR3nt: TGTGCCAGCAGTTTACTCAACAGGGTTGGGCCCCAGCATTTT
v_gene: TRBV6-6; j_gene: TRBJ2-3; abundance: NA; d_gene: TRBD1; CDR3aa: CASSYGTGSTDTQYF; CDR3nt: TGTGCCAGCAGTTACGGGACAGGGAGTACAGATACGCAGTATTTT
v_gene: TRBV27; j_gene: TRBJ2-3; abundance: NA; d_gene: NA; CDR3aa: CASSFLDTQYF; CDR3nt: TGTGCCAGCAGTTTCTTGGATACGCAGTATTTT
v_gene: TRBV27; j_gene: TRBJ1-1; abundance: NA; d_gene: NA; CDR3aa: CASSLSRDTEAFF; CDR3nt: TGTGCCAGCAGTTTATCTCGGGACACTGAAGCTTTCTTT
v_gene: TRBV5-8; j_gene: TRBJ1-5; abundance: NA; d_gene: NA; CDR3aa: CASSLRGNSNQPQHF; CDR3nt: TGTGCCAGCAGCTTACGAGGGAATAGCAATCAGCCCCAGCATTTT
v_gene: TRBV5-1; j_gene: TRBJ2-1; abundance: NA; d_gene: NA; CDR3aa: CATRGSEYNEQFF; CDR3nt: TGCGCCACCCGCGGTAGCGAGTACAATGAGCAGTTCTTC
v_gene: TRBV9; j_gene: TRBJ2-5; abundance: NA; d_gene: TRBD2; CDR3aa: CASSVTPRLAEETQYF; CDR3nt: TGTGCCAGCAGCGTAACCCCTAGGCTAGCGGAAGAGACCCAGTACTTC
v_gene: TRBV19; j_gene: TRBJ1-1; abundance: NA; d_gene: TRBD1; CDR3aa: CASSIRRDREANTEAFF; CDR3nt: TGTGCCAGTAGTATACGCCGGGACAGGGAGGCGAACACTGAAGCTTTCTTT
v_gene: TRBV7-3; j_gene: TRBJ1-6; abundance: NA; d_gene: NA; CDR3aa: CASSLRGRDDNSPLHF; CDR3nt: TGTGCCAGCAGCTTAAGGGGGAGGGACGATAATTCACCCCTCCACTTT
v_gene: TRBV11-2; j_gene: TRBJ2-7; abundance: NA; d_gene: NA; CDR3aa: CASSLSRAGEQYF; CDR3nt: TGTGCCAGCAGCCTGAGCAGGGCAGGCGAGCAGTACTTC
v_gene: TRBV5-6; j_gene: TRBJ2-5; abundance: NA; d_gene: NA; CDR3aa: CASSLEWELEETQYF; CDR3nt: TGTGCCAGCAGCTTGGAATGGGAGTTGGAAGAGACCCAGTACTTC
v_gene: TRBV4-2; j_gene: TRBJ1-3; abundance: NA; d_gene: TRBD1; CDR3aa: CASSQGPTLRDRGRNTIYF; CDR3nt: TGTGCCAGCAGCCAAGGTCCAACCCTCCGGGACAGGGGTAGGAACACCATATATTTT
v_gene: TRBV28; j_gene: TRBJ2-2; abundance: NA; d_gene: TRBD2; CDR3aa: CASSLPGGGYNTGELFF; CDR3nt: TGTGCCAGCAGTTTACCCGGGGGGGGGTATAACACCGGGGAGCTGTTTTTT
v_gene: TRBV29-1; j_gene: TRBJ2-7; abundance: NA; d_gene: NA; CDR3aa: CSVISGGFHEQYF; CDR3nt: TGCAGCGTCATAAGTGGAGGATTCCACGAGCAGTACTTC
v_gene: TRBV10-3; j_gene: TRBJ1-2; abundance: NA; d_gene: TRBD1; CDR3aa: CAIRRPRDRGGYGYTF; CDR3nt: TGTGCCATCAGAAGACCCCGGGACAGGGGAGGTTATGGCTACACCTTC
v_gene: TRBV4-3; j_gene: TRBJ1-1; abundance: NA; d_gene: NA; CDR3aa: CASSRVMNTEAFF; CDR3nt: TGCGCCAGCAGCCGCGTTATGAACACTGAAGCTTTCTTT
v_gene: TRBV18; j_gene: TRBJ2-1; abundance: NA; d_gene: TRBD1; CDR3aa: CASSGQENYNEQFF; CDR3nt: TGTGCCAGCTCCGGACAGGAGAACTACAATGAGCAGTTCTTC
v_gene: TRBV5-5; j_gene: TRBJ2-2; abundance: NA; d_gene: NA; CDR3aa: CASTGNTGELFF; CDR3nt: TGTGCCAGCACGGGGAACACCGGGGAGCTGTTTTTT
v_gene: TRBV4-1; j_gene: TRBJ2-1; abundance: NA; d_gene: NA; CDR3aa: CASSMLGGEQFF; CDR3nt: TGCGCCAGCAGCATGTTGGGCGGTGAGCAGTTCTTC
v_gene: TRBV15; j_gene: TRBJ2-3; abundance: NA; d_gene: NA; CDR3aa: CATAAGAPQYF; CDR3nt: TGTGCCACAGCCGCGGGGGCCCCCCAGTATTTT
v_gene: TRBV11-3; j_gene: TRBJ1-1; abundance: once; d_gene: NA; CDR3aa: CASSLGGRAEAFF; CDR3nt: TGTGCCAGCAGCTTAGGAGGACGGGCTGAAGCTTTCTTT
v_gene: TRBV7-9; j_gene: TRBJ2-7; abundance: NA; d_gene: NA; CDR3aa: CASSPGQNYEQYF; CDR3nt: TGTGCCAGCAGCCCCGGACAGAACTACGAGCAGTACTTC
v_gene: TRBV7-3; j_gene: TRBJ2-7; abundance: NA; d_gene: TRBD1; CDR3aa: CASSLTGGYEQYF; CDR3nt: TGTGCCAGCAGCCTCACAGGGGGGTACGAGCAGTACTTC
v_gene: TRBV2; j_gene: TRBJ1-4; abundance: NA; d_gene: NA; CDR3aa: CASSQGLGNEKLFF; CDR3nt: TGTGCCAGCTCGCAGGGTTTGGGTAATGAAAAACTGTTTTTT
v_gene: TRBV19; j_gene: TRBJ2-7; abundance: NA; d_gene: NA; CDR3aa: CASSIPDRTYEQYF; CDR3nt: TGTGCCAGTAGTATCCCGGACAGAACCTACGAGCAGTACTTC
v_gene: TRBV5-4; j_gene: TRBJ1-5; abundance: NA; d_gene: NA; CDR3aa: CASSLDNQPQHF; CDR3nt: TGTGCCAGCAGCTTGGATAATCAGCCCCAGCATTTT
v_gene: TRBV28; j_gene: TRBJ1-3; abundance: NA; d_gene: TRBD1; CDR3aa: CASSLPQGAHTIYF; CDR3nt: TGTGCCAGCAGTTTGCCACAGGGGGCACACACCATATATTTT
v_gene: TRBV11-2; j_gene: TRBJ2-7; abundance: NA; d_gene: TRBD2; CDR3aa: CASSAWGLAGGQGYEQYF; CDR3nt: TGTGCCAGCAGCGCCTGGGGACTAGCGGGGGGGCAAGGGTATGAGCAGTACTTC
v_gene: TRBV7-3; j_gene: TRBJ2-5; abundance: NA; d_gene: NA; CDR3aa: CASSHPPWGGQYLRGETQYF; CDR3nt: TGTGCCAGCAGCCATCCCCCCTGGGGGGGCCAATACCTGCGTGGAGAGACCCAGTACTTC
v_gene: TRBV5-4; j_gene: TRBJ2-5; abundance: NA; d_gene: TRBD2; CDR3aa: CASSSPAGGPRETQYF; CDR3nt: TGTGCCAGCAGCTCGCCAGCGGGAGGGCCGAGGGAGACCCAGTACTTC
v_gene: TRBV6-5; j_gene: TRBJ1-1; abundance: NA; d_gene: NA; CDR3aa: CASSLGRAFTEAFF; CDR3nt: TGTGCCAGCAGTTTGGGGAGAGCATTCACTGAAGCTTTCTTT
v_gene: TRBV7-2; j_gene: TRBJ2-7; abundance: NA; d_gene: NA; CDR3aa: CASSLNTAYEQYF; CDR3nt: TGTGCCAGCAGCTTAAACACTGCCTACGAGCAGTACTTC
v_gene: TRBV27; j_gene: TRBJ1-6; abundance: NA; d_gene: NA; CDR3aa: CASSPARTPYNSPLHF; CDR3nt: TGTGCCAGCAGTCCCGCAAGGACCCCCTATAATTCACCCCTCCACTTT